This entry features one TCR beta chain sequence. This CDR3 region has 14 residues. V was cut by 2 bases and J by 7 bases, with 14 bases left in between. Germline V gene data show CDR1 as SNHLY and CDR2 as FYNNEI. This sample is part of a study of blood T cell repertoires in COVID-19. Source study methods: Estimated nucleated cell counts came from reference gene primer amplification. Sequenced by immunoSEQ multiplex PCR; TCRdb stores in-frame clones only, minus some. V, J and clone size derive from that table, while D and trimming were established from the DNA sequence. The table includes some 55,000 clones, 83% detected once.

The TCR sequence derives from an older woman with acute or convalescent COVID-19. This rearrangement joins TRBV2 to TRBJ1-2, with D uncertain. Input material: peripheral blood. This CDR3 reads CASSEQGSSGGYTF. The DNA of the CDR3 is TGTGCCAGCAGTGAACAAGGGAGCTCAGGTGGCTACACCTTC. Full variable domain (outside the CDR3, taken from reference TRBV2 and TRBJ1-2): EPEVTQTPSHQVTQMGQEVILRCVPISNHLYFYWYRQILGQKVEFLVSFYNNEISEKSEIFDDQFSVERPDGSNFTLKIRSTKLEDSAMYFCASSEQGSSGGYTFGSGTRLTVV.